Included here is one TCR beta chain sequence, with context. CDR3 length equals 13 residues. The ends were cut back, 3 bases at V and 1 base at J, with 9 bases in the middle. In germline, CDR1 is DFQATT, CDR2 SNEGSKA (reference sequence). Measured with immunoSEQ multiplex PCR; TCRdb has only the in-frame clones, and not every one. The table lists roughly 37,000 clones, 85% of them singletons, with under 15% in the top ten. The record originates from a study of blood T cell repertoires in COVID-19. Overall study: Specimens from acute and convalescent COVID-19 originated in the United States, Italy and Spain. T cells, B-cell-depleted T cells, or PBMCs supplied cDNA or gDNA.

This chain links TRBV20-1 with TRBJ1-2; D is perhaps TRBD1 (5 bases). The receptor was isolated from a human donor in a cohort sampled during active COVID-19. The sample comprised peripheral blood. The CDR3 protein is CSASKTVNYGYTF. For the CDR3, the DNA is TGCAGTGCTAGTAAGACAGTTAACTATGGCTACACCTTC.